These 28 T cell receptor beta chains originate from one sample sequenced in a study of T cells in Graves' hyperthyroidism and ophthalmopathy. Researchers amplified the TCR beta CDR3 regions from RNA transcripts. The TCR CDR3 first-round RT-PCR relied on the HTBI primer set. TCRdb reprocessed the multiplex PCR reads via MiXCR and lists one record per CDR3 protein. The sample includes under 400,000 distinct CDR3 sequences, 21% of them seen just once. The sequencing sample was made of blood. These receptors came from a woman between 50 and 59 years old with Graves' hyperthyroidism.

This clonotype was observed at least ten times. The chain couples TRBV11-2 to TRBJ2-5, with D perhaps matching TRBD2 (6 bases). The CDR3 spans 15 residues. Germline loops: CDR1 SGHAT, CDR2 FQNNGV. Trimming stripped 0 bases from V and 5 bases from J, with 13 bases between. The CDR3 protein is CASSLDLTRWETQYF. The CDR3 DNA follows: TGTGCCAGCAGCTTAGATCTGACTAGATGGGAGACCCAGTACTTC.

The chain uses TRBV7-9 and TRBJ1-2; D possibly corresponds to TRBD1 (5 bases). This CDR3 has 15 residues. In germline, CDR1 is SEHNR, CDR2 FQNEAQ (reference sequence). V was pared by 5 bases and J by 2 bases, with 15 bases between. This CDR3 reads CASSGGGKLNYGYTF. The DNA for the CDR3 is TGTGCCAGCAGCGGGGGGGGAAAACTGAACTATGGCTACACCTTC. Filled out from reference TRBV7-9 and TRBJ1-2, the complete variable domain reads DTGVSQNPRHKITKRGQNVTFRCDPISEHNRLYWYRQTLGQGPEFLTYFQNEAQLEKSRLLSDRFSAERPKGSFSTLEIQRTEQGDSAMYLCASSGGGKLNYGYTFGSGTRLTVV.

V gene TRBV7-2 combines with J gene TRBJ1-1; possible D gene TRBD1, 5 bases. The germline V gene has CDR1 SGHTA and CDR2 FQGNSA. V lost 0 bases, J lost 1 base, and 21 bases lay in between. This CDR3 comprises 19 residues. The DNA of the CDR3 is TGTGCCAGCAGCTTAGCTTCTATTCGGGGGAGGATAGGGAACACTGAAGCTTTCTTT. Protein: CASSLASIRGRIGNTEAFF.

This clonotype was detected a few times. The CDR3 reads CASQKDRGRNYGYTF. The CDR3 DNA reads as TGTGCCAGCCAGAAGGACAGGGGACGTAACTATGGCTACACCTTC. The chain links TRBV28 to TRBJ1-2; 9 bases map to TRBD1. With V trimmed by 8 bases and J by 1 base, 8 bases remained unmatched. This CDR3 has 15 residues. The germline V gene has CDR1 MDHEN and CDR2 SYDVKM.

This clonotype occurred many times. This chain uses TRBV5-1 with TRBJ2-1; D might be TRBD2 (6 bases). Germline CDR1 and CDR2: SGHRS and YFSETQ. V was cut by 4 bases and J by 7 bases, with 15 bases left in between. CDR3 length: 14 amino acids. CDR3 protein: CASSPGTSENEQFF. CDR3 bases: TGCGCCAGCAGCCCCGGGACTTCGGAAAATGAGCAGTTCTTC.

The chain joins TRBV12-3 or TRBV12-4 to TRBJ2-3; TRBD2 aligns across 8 bases. V shed 6 bases and J 6 bases; nucleotides not matched to a gene: 8. The CDR3 consists of 14 residues. CDR3 protein: CASRSRGGGDTQYF. The CDR3 DNA follows: TGTGCCAGCAGGTCCCGGGGGGGAGGGGATACGCAGTATTTT.

The chain combines TRBV7-6 with TRBJ1-1, with D maybe TRBD1 (5 bases). The CDR3 is 13 residues long. V shed 2 bases and J shed 7 bases, with 11 bases lying between them. Germline CDR1 reads SGHVS; CDR2 reads FNYEAQ. CDR3 sequence reads: CASSLLRGGEAFF. In DNA form, the CDR3 reads TGTGCCAGCAGCTTACTTCGCGGGGGTGAAGCTTTCTTT.

This clonotype has more than one count but fewer than ten. This rearrangement joins TRBV24-1 to TRBJ2-7; a weak D match, TRBD1 (7 bases). V lost 1 base and J 3 bases, leaving 12 bases between the germline ends. The CDR3 length is 15 residues. Germline V CDR1 and CDR2: KGHDR, SFDVKD. CDR3 sequence reads: CATSDFGQGGYEQYF. As DNA, the CDR3 is TGTGCCACCAGTGATTTCGGGCAGGGGGGCTACGAGCAGTACTTC.

This clonotype was found many times. The chain links TRBV15 to TRBJ1-1, with 9 bases lining up with TRBD1. Germline trimming cut 3 bases from V and 1 base from J; bases unmatched to any gene: 3. The CDR3 sequence is 15 residues long. CDR1 is LNHNV, CDR2 YYDKDF, per germline (reference sequence). The CDR3 loop reads CATSSRTGANTEAFF. The DNA for the CDR3 is TGTGCCACCAGCAGCCGGACAGGGGCGAACACTGAAGCTTTCTTT.

This clonotype was picked up many times. This chain links TRBV18 with TRBJ1-5; unclear D gene. V lost 1 base and J lost 0, with 7 bases in between. CDR3 length: 15 amino acids. Per the germline V gene, CDR1 is KGHSH and CDR2 is LQKENI. The DNA for the CDR3 is TGTGCCAGCTCACCACGGACCTATAGCAATCAGCCCCAGCATTTT. Translating gives CASSPRTYSNQPQHF.

Regarding this clonotype: Its ends do not fully match the called genes, so a read error is possible. The V call is TRBV2, the J call TRBJ2-2, with a tentative D call TRBD2 (6 bases). Germline values: CDR1 SNHLY, CDR2 FYNNEI. The CDR3 is made up of 15 amino acids. Here the CDR3 reads CASSPRAGTGGEPFF. The CDR3 DNA follows: TGTGCCAGCAGCCCCAGGGCGGGAACGGGCGGGGAGCCGTTTTTT.

Regarding this clonotype: Mismatch with germline at one junction end may stem from a read error. The chain recombines TRBV6-1 with TRBJ2-5; the match to TRBD2 covers 7 bases. CDR3 size: 16 residues. The germline CDR1 and CDR2 sequences are MNHNS and SASEGT. CDR3 amino acids: CSSSPGFLAGEETQYF. DNA for the CDR3: TGTTCCAGCAGCCCGGGTTTTCTGGCGGGAGAAGAGACCCAGTACTTC.

This clonotype was seen more than once but under ten times. J is TRBJ1-5 and V is TRBV20-1, with a tentative D call TRBD1 (6 bases). Trimming shortened V by 5 bases and J by 1 base, and 15 bases separated the two germline ends. CDR1 and CDR2 from the germline V gene are DFQATT and SNEGSKA (reference sequence). The CDR3 has 15 amino acids. CDR3 residues: CSAGDTGRSNQPQHF. In DNA, the CDR3 is TGCAGTGCTGGGGATACAGGGAGGAGCAATCAGCCCCAGCATTTT.

As for this clonotype: This may arise from a read error, as a much more abundant clone is one base away. This chain connects TRBV28 to TRBJ2-7, with TRBD1 matching over 9 bases. The CDR3 length is 14 residues. Germline CDR1 reads MDHEN; CDR2 reads SYDVKM. V was clipped by 6 bases and J by 7 bases; unmatched bases: 10. The CDR3 DNA is TGTGCCAGCAGCTTGAGGGGACAGGGCGAGGAGCAGTACTTC. Translation gives CASSLRGQGEEQYF.

This clonotype was recorded at least ten times. This chain joins TRBV7-9 and TRBJ2-7; 9 bases match TRBD1. Germline V CDR1 and CDR2: SEHNR, FQNEAQ (reference sequence). The junction had 13 bases not matched to a gene; V was cut back by 4 bases and J by 3 bases. CDR3 length equals 17 residues. This CDR3 reads CASSSADPGTGLYEQYF. DNA for the CDR3: TGTGCCAGCAGCTCCGCGGATCCCGGGACAGGGCTCTACGAGCAGTACTTC.

This clonotype was seen ten or more times. The chain links TRBV6-1 to TRBJ2-7; D ambiguous. Germline V gives CDR1 MNHNS, CDR2 SASEGT. Trimming took off 5 bases at V and 0 bases at J, with 14 bases between the two ends. The CDR3 loop spans 15 amino acids. The CDR3 nucleotides read TGTGCCAGCAGTTATTCCGGGTTTAGCTCCTACGAGCAGTACTTC. Translation: CASSYSGFSSYEQYF.

J is TRBJ2-7 and V is TRBV12-3 or TRBV12-4; maybe TRBD1 (6 bases). The V end was cut by 5 bases, the J end by 5 bases, with 13 bases between. This CDR3 contains 13 residues. The CDR3 nucleotides are TGTGCCAGCAGTAAAATTACAGGGAACGAGCAGTACTTC. It translates to CASSKITGNEQYF.

This clonotype has a count of ten or more. The rearrangement joins TRBV6-1 to TRBJ1-1; a possible D gene is TRBD1 (5 bases). The CDR3 has 13 residues. CDR1 and CDR2 (germline): MNHNS, SASEGT. V dropped 6 bases and J dropped 3 bases, with 11 bases sitting between them. CDR3 region: CASRTTVDTEAFF. The DNA of the CDR3 is TGTGCCAGCAGGACGACAGTTGACACTGAAGCTTTCTTT.

V and J are TRBV15 and TRBJ1-1; D ambiguous. Germline V lookup: CDR1 LNHNV, CDR2 YYDKDF (reference sequence). The V end lost 4 bases, the J end lost 1 base, and 7 bases lay between the germline ends. The CDR3 has 13 residues. For the CDR3, the DNA is TGTGCCACCAGCACTAGGTCGAACACTGAAGCTTTCTTT. It codes for CATSTRSNTEAFF.

V is TRBV28 and J is TRBJ2-1, with 9 bases lining up with TRBD1. V shed 6 bases, J shed 9 bases, and the junction held 6 bases outside the gene matches. Germline V lookup: CDR1 MDHEN, CDR2 SYDVKM. The CDR3 is made up of 13 amino acids. For the CDR3, the DNA is TGTGCCAGCAGGCGGACAGGGGTTGGTGAGCAGTTCTTC. The encoded protein is CASRRTGVGEQFF.

This clonotype showed up just a few times. The chain employs TRBV5-1 and TRBJ2-1; 8 nucleotides match TRBD2. This CDR3 has 16 residues. With V trimmed by 0 bases and J by 7 bases, 9 bases remained unmatched. The germline V gene has CDR1 SGHRS and CDR2 YFSETQ. The CDR3 reads CASSLAGRGAQNEQFF. As DNA, the CDR3 is TGCGCCAGCAGCTTGGCCGGGAGGGGGGCGCAAAATGAGCAGTTCTTC.

This chain connects TRBV19 to TRBJ2-1, with 7 bases lining up with TRBD2. CDR1 and CDR2 (germline): LNHDA, SQIVND (reference sequence). The CDR3 consists of 14 residues. Trimming cost V 5 bases and J 5 bases; bases outside gene matches: 6. The CDR3 nucleotides are TGTGCCAGTAGTTACCAGCGGGAAAACAATGAGCAGTTCTTC. Translation: CASSYQRENNEQFF.

This clonotype appeared many times. This rearrangement joins TRBV2 to TRBJ1-5, with D unclear. This CDR3 contains 14 residues. Germline values: CDR1 SNHLY, CDR2 FYNNEI. V was shortened by 5 bases and J by 2 bases, with 10 bases between the two germline ends. The CDR3 loop is CASSPESGNQPQHF. DNA of the CDR3: TGTGCCAGCAGTCCAGAGTCAGGCAATCAGCCCCAGCATTTT.

This clonotype was found many times. The chain is built from TRBV20-1 and TRBJ2-1; no definite D call. Germline CDR1 reads DFQATT; CDR2 reads SNEGSKA (reference sequence). Trimming stripped 6 bases from V and 5 bases from J, with 8 bases between. The CDR3 covers 11 residues. The CDR3 is CSASPDNEQFF. Written as DNA, the CDR3 is TGCAGTGCGTCGCCGGACAATGAGCAGTTCTTC.

This clonotype showed up just a few times. This may come from a read error, since a much larger clone is one base off. This chain connects TRBV20-1 to TRBJ2-7, with TRBD2 matching 15 bases. This CDR3 region has 15 residues. Per the germline V gene, CDR1 is DFQATT and CDR2 is SNEGSKA (reference sequence). Trimming cost V 6 bases and J 7 bases; bases outside gene matches: 10. The chain's CDR3 is CSARTSGRAGGEQYF. In nucleotides, the CDR3 is TGCAGTGCAAGGACTAGCGGGAGGGCCGGTGGAGAGCAGTACTTC.

The V and J genes are TRBV7-3 and TRBJ2-3; TRBD2 matches at 10 bases. V lost 6 bases to trimming and J lost 5 bases; unmatched junction nucleotides: 5. From germline, CDR1 is SGHTA and CDR2 FQGTGA. The CDR3 has 14 residues. CDR3 nucleotide sequence: TGTGCCAGCAGGTCTAGCGGGAGAGGAGATACGCAGTATTTT. This gives the protein CASRSSGRGDTQYF.

The J gene is TRBJ2-1, the V gene TRBV28; 10 bases line up with TRBD2. The junction had 17 bases not matched to a gene; V was cut back by 1 base and J by 8 bases. Germline values: CDR1 MDHEN, CDR2 SYDVKM. The CDR3 consists of 19 residues. The CDR3 loop reads CASSLLSFGLAGENDEQFF. The CDR3 nucleotides are TGTGCCAGCAGTTTATTATCTTTCGGGCTAGCGGGAGAAAATGATGAGCAGTTCTTC.

This clonotype has ten or more counts. This chain uses TRBV28 with TRBJ2-3, with 8 bases matching TRBD1. J lost 0 bases, V lost 6 bases, and 2 bases had no gene match. The germline V gene has CDR1 MDHEN and CDR2 SYDVKM. This CDR3 region has 14 residues. CDR3 sequence: CASRTGASTDTQYF. The CDR3 DNA reads TGTGCCAGCAGGACAGGGGCGAGCACAGATACGCAGTATTTT.